These 18 T cell receptor beta chains were all obtained from the same sample, sequenced in a study of control samples from healthy donors and cancer patients (dated by TCRdb to 2018 to 2020). Library construction relied on the immunoSEQ multiplex PCR assay. Drawn from immuneACCESS, this table holds only the in-frame rearrangements with V and J called that TCRdb kept. Clones are partly lost; checked studies trace under half to an unresolved V gene and leave the rest unexplained. Here the sample has over 110,000 clones; approximately 90% occur a single time. Approximately 8.6% of the sample is taken by the ten largest. Material: blood. Source of these receptors: a woman younger than 45 in good health.

The chain links TRBV3-1 (or the pseudogene TRBV3-2) to TRBJ2-5, with TRBD1 matching over 10 bases. Germline V CDR1 and CDR2: LGHDT, YNNKEL (reference sequence). The CDR3 loop spans 16 amino acids. The ends lost 4 bases at V and 3 bases at J; junction bases unmatched: 8. DNA of the CDR3: TGTGCCAGCAGCCCTTCGACCGGGACAGGGGAAGAGACCCAGTACTTC. Protein product: CASSPSTGTGEETQYF.

V is TRBV27 and J is TRBJ2-7, with 15 bases identical to TRBD2. V lost 8 bases and J lost 7; bases outside the gene matches: 3. The CDR3 sequence is 13 residues long. The germline V gene has CDR1 MNHEY and CDR2 SMNVEV (reference sequence). CDR3: CASGGLAGGEQYF. The CDR3 bases are TGTGCCAGCGGGGGACTAGCGGGAGGAGAGCAGTACTTC.

Written as DNA, the CDR3 is TGTGCCAGCAGCCGATCATCTCTAGCGGGAGGACGTGGTTACGAGCAGTACTTC. Its protein is CASSRSSLAGGRGYEQYF. The V call is TRBV3-1 (or the pseudogene TRBV3-2), the J call TRBJ2-7, with TRBD2 matching 11 bases. V shed 4 bases and J 4 bases; nucleotides not matched to a gene: 15. Per the germline V gene, CDR1 is LGHDT and CDR2 is YNNKEL (reference sequence). The length of the CDR3 is 18 residues.

The CDR3 loop is CATSRGIRDRGSNEQFF. As DNA, the CDR3 is TGTGCCACCAGCAGAGGGATCCGGGACAGGGGATCCAATGAGCAGTTCTTC. The chain employs TRBV15 and TRBJ2-1, with 10 bases fitting TRBD1. The V gene end was trimmed by 1 base and the J gene end by 6 bases; junction bases not matched to a gene: 9. Per germline, CDR1 LNHNV and CDR2 YYDKDF (reference sequence). CDR3 size: 17 residues.

The rearrangement uses TRBV6-6 and TRBJ2-1; 9 bases are shared with TRBD2. The CDR3 extends over 14 amino acids. Trimming cost V 10 bases and J 5 bases; bases outside gene matches: 9. The V gene's germline CDR1 is MNHNY and CDR2 SVGAGI (reference sequence). The CDR3 DNA reads as TGTGCCACCCAGGGGCTAGCGGGAAACAATGAGCAGTTCTTC. It encodes CATQGLAGNNEQFF.

This chain connects TRBV4-1 to TRBJ1-1; a possible D gene is TRBD1 (5 bases). V was shortened by 2 bases and J by 0 bases, with 13 bases between the two germline ends. The CDR3 consists of 16 residues. Germline loops: CDR1 MGHRA, CDR2 YSYEKL. The CDR3: CASSQYPGPVNTEAFF. The DNA for the CDR3 is TGCGCCAGCAGCCAATATCCGGGACCGGTGAACACTGAAGCTTTCTTT.

The chain has TRBV2 and TRBJ2-1; TRBD2 matches 7 bases. There are 16 residues in the CDR3. The germline gives CDR1 SNHLY, CDR2 FYNNEI. After removal of 3 bases from V and 0 bases from J, the junction contained 5 bases not matched to a gene. CDR3: CASSDTSASSYNEQFF. The CDR3 bases are TGTGCCAGCAGTGATACTAGCGCCAGCTCCTACAATGAGCAGTTCTTC.

V is TRBV6-1 and J is TRBJ1-1; no firm D call. The V gene lost 1 base and the J gene lost 5 bases, with 5 bases spanning the gap. CDR3 length: 12 residues. Germline assignment: CDR1 MNHNS and CDR2 SASEGT. The CDR3 reads CASSEGATEAFF. The DNA of the CDR3 is TGTGCCAGCAGTGAAGGGGCGACTGAAGCTTTCTTT.

The chain carries TRBV25-1 and TRBJ2-3; weak D call: TRBD2 (5 bases). CDR3 size: 15 residues. Germline V gives CDR1 MGHDK, CDR2 SYGVNS. The V end was cut by 7 bases, the J end by 4 bases, with 18 bases between. The CDR3 sequence: CASKGGLGGADTQYF. The CDR3 nucleotides are TGTGCCAGCAAGGGCGGGCTCGGCGGAGCAGATACGCAGTATTTT.

This chain uses TRBV5-4 with TRBJ2-1; 10 bases fit TRBD1. V gave up 4 bases and J gave up 3 bases; unmatched junction bases: 7. The CDR3 sequence is 16 residues long. CDR1 SGHNT and CDR2 YYREEE come from the germline V gene (reference sequence). The CDR3 loop is CASSPDRGVGYNEQFF. The DNA of the CDR3 is TGTGCCAGCAGCCCGGACAGGGGGGTGGGCTACAATGAGCAGTTCTTC. The variable domain in full, completed from reference TRBV5-4 and TRBJ2-1, reads ETGVTQSPTHLIKTRGQQVTLRCSSQSGHNTVSWYQQALGQGPQFIFQYYREEENGRGNFPPRFSGLQFPNYSSELNVNALELDDSALYLCASSPDRGVGYNEQFFGPGTRLTVL.

This clone was seen a single time. The chain links TRBV7-8 to TRBJ2-7; possible D gene TRBD1, 6 bases. CDR3 size: 16 residues. Germline V gene data show CDR1 as SGHVS and CDR2 as FQNEAQ. The V end lost 1 base, the J end lost 3 bases, and 16 bases lay between the germline ends. In nucleotides, the CDR3 is TGTGCCAGCAGCTTAGATTTACAGGGTAATAACTACGAGCAGTACTTC. Residues: CASSLDLQGNNYEQYF.

This chain uses TRBV5-1 with TRBJ1-5; D call uncertain. Trimming removed 0 bases from V and 5 bases from J, with 6 bases in between. CDR1 is SGHRS, CDR2 YFSETQ, per germline. The CDR3 totals 13 residues. As DNA, the CDR3 is TGCGCCAGCAGCTTGGGCGCAGATCAGCCCCAGCATTTT. Translating gives CASSLGADQPQHF. Full variable domain (rest looked up from reference TRBV5-1 and TRBJ1-5): KAGVTQTPRYLIKTRGQQVTLSCSPISGHRSVSWYQQTPGQGLQFLFEYFSETQRNKGNFPGRFSGRQFSNSRSEMNVSTLELGDSALYLCASSLGADQPQHFGDGTRLSIL.

V usage is TRBV30 and J usage is TRBJ1-4; TRBD1 aligns across 10 bases. Germline V gives CDR1 GTSNPN, CDR2 SVGIG (reference sequence). The J segment lost 0 bases and the V segment lost 6 bases, leaving 1 base of the junction unmatched. This CDR3 is built from 14 residues. The CDR3 loop reads CACGTGATNEKLFF. CDR3 DNA: TGTGCCTGTGGGACAGGGGCAACTAATGAAAAACTGTTTTTT.

To note about this clone: Germline and junction disagree at one end, which may indicate a read error. The rearrangement joins TRBV19 to TRBJ2-1; TRBD2 agrees at 10 bases. Germline CDR1 is LNHDA and CDR2 is SQIVND (reference sequence). This CDR3 spans 16 amino acids. In DNA form, the CDR3 reads TGTGCCAGTAATATAGGAGCGGGAGGGTCCTACAATGAGCAGTTCTTC. It yields the protein CASNIGAGGSYNEQFF.

This clone is a singleton in its sample. This sequence joins TRBV19 and TRBJ1-1; D is unresolved. The CDR3 is made up of 14 amino acids. Germline V gene lookup returns CDR1 LNHDA and CDR2 SQIVND (reference sequence). Trimming left V 7 bases short and J 2 bases short, with 14 bases between. The CDR3 region has the DNA TGTGCCAGTACTAACCGGCGGGAAAACACTGAAGCTTTCTTT. Amino acid sequence: CASTNRRENTEAFF.

The chain links TRBV5-1 to TRBJ2-3; 9 bases align to TRBD2. With V trimmed by 4 bases and J by 3 bases, 9 bases remained unmatched. CDR1 and CDR2 (germline): SGHRS, YFSETQ. The CDR3 contains 16 residues. The CDR3 loop is CASSDNSGRRTDTQYF. The CDR3 coding sequence is TGCGCCAGCAGCGATAATAGCGGGAGACGGACAGATACGCAGTATTTT.

The J gene is TRBJ1-2, the V gene TRBV3-1 (or the pseudogene TRBV3-2), with a weak D call TRBD1 (6 bases). Germline V gene lookup returns CDR1 LGHDT and CDR2 YNNKEL (reference sequence). The V gene lost 5 bases and the J gene lost 1 base, with 11 bases spanning the gap. This CDR3 is built from 14 residues. As DNA, the CDR3 is TGTGCCAGCAGCAGGGGACACCATAACTATGGCTACACCTTC. Its translation is CASSRGHHNYGYTF.

The gene calls are TRBV28 and TRBJ2-2; D perhaps matches TRBD1 (6 bases). The CDR3 totals 15 residues. Trimming removed 3 bases at V and 6 bases at J, with 14 bases between. Looked up from germline, CDR1 is MDHEN and CDR2 is SYDVKM. The CDR3 sequence: CASSLRGNRPGELFF. CDR3 DNA sequence: TGTGCCAGCAGTTTGAGGGGGAATCGACCCGGGGAGCTGTTTTTT. The variable domain in full, with the rest retrieved from reference TRBV28 and TRBJ2-2, is DVKVTQSSRYLVKRTGEKVFLECVQDMDHENMFWYRQDPGLGLRLIYFSYDVKMKEKGDIPEGYSVSREKKERFSLILESASTNQTSMYLCASSLRGNRPGELFFGEGSRLTVL.